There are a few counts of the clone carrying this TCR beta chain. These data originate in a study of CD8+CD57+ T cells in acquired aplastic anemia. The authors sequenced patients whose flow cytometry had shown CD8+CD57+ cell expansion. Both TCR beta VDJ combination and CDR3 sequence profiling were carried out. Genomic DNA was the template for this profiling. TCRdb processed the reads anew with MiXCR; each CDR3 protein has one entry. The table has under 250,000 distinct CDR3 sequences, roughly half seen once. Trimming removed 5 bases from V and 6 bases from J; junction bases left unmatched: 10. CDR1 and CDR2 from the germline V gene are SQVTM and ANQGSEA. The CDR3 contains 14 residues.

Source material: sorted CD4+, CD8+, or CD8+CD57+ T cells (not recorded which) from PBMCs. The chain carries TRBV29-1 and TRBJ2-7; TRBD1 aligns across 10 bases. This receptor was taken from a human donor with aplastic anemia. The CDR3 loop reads CSVPGTGAVGEQYF. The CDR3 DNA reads TGCAGCGTTCCCGGGACAGGGGCCGTTGGCGAGCAGTACTTC.